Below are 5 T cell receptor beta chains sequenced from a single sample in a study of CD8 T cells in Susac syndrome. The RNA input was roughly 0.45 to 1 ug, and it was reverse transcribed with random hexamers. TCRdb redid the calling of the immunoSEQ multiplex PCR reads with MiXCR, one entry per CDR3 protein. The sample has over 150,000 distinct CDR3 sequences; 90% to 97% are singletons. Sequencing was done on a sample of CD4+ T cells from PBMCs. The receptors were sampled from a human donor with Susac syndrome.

CDR3 coding DNA: TGTGCCAGCAGCCACGGGGGGCGCTTCCAGCCCCAGCATTTT. This codes for CASSHGGRFQPQHF. This sequence joins TRBV7-9 and TRBJ1-5, with D perhaps matching TRBD1 (6 bases). The germline V gene has CDR1 SEHNR and CDR2 FQNEAQ (reference sequence). The CDR3 runs 14 residues. The V end was cut by 5 bases, the J end by 7 bases, with 15 bases between.

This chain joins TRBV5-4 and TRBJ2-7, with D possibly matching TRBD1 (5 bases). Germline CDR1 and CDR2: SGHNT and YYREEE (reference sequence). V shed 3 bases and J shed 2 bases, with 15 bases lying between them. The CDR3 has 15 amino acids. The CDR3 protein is CASSWGGAGTYEQYF. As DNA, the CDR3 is TGTGCCAGCAGCTGGGGTGGGGCAGGGACCTACGAGCAGTACTTC. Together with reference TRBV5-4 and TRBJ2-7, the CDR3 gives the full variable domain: ETGVTQSPTHLIKTRGQQVTLRCSSQSGHNTVSWYQQALGQGPQFIFQYYREEENGRGNFPPRFSGLQFPNYSSELNVNALELDDSALYLCASSWGGAGTYEQYFGPGTRLTVT.

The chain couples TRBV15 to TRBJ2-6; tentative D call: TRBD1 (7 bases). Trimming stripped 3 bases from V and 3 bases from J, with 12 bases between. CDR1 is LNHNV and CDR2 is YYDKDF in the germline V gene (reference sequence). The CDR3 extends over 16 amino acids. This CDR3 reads CATSRSGGGGANVLTF. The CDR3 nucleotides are TGTGCCACCAGCAGGTCAGGGGGAGGTGGGGCCAACGTCCTGACTTTC.

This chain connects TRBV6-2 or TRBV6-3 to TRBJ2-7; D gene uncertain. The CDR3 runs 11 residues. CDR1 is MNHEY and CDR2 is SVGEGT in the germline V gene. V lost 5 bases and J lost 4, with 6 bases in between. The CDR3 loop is CASSDTYEQYF. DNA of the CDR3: TGTGCCAGCAGTGACACATACGAGCAGTACTTC.

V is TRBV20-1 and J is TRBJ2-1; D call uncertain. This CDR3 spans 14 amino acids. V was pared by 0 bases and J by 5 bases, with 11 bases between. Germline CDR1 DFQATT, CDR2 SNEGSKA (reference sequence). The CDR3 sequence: CSARDLLRNNEQFF. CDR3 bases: TGCAGTGCTAGAGATCTTTTGAGAAACAATGAGCAGTTCTTC.